In its sample, the clone carrying this T cell receptor beta chain was seen many times. The antigen remains undetermined. The entry originates in a study of Graves' ophthalmopathy and Graves' hyperthyroidism. Amplifying from RNA transcripts, the study obtained TCR beta CDR3 regions. HTBI primers primed a first-round RT-PCR, and a second-round multiplex PCR followed. Using its own MiXCR run on the multiplex PCR reads, TCRdb lists one record per CDR3 protein. In the table there are roughly 1.1 million distinct CDR3 sequences, 35% to 45% of which are singletons. Study-wide findings and caveats: In blood, most expanded thyroid clonotypes above 0.001 frequency were also detected. The study's model predicted ophthalmopathy progression at around 70% sensitivity and about 72% specificity.

The length of the CDR3 is 14 residues. Trimming took off 4 bases at V and 1 base at J, with 13 bases between the two ends. Germline V gene lookup returns CDR1 DFQATT and CDR2 SNEGSKA (reference sequence). The source of this sequence is an adult man with Graves' hyperthyroidism. The sequencing sample was made of peripheral blood or thyroid tissue (not recorded which). This chain links TRBV20-1 with TRBJ1-2; D is perhaps TRBD1 (5 bases). CDR3 nucleotide sequence: TGCAGTGCTACCCTGGGACTGGGTAACTATGGCTACACCTTC. This sequence encodes CSATLGLGNYGYTF.